This entry lists 15 T cell receptor beta chains sequenced from one sample in a study of blood T cell repertoires in COVID-19. TCRdb's table, derived via immunoSEQ multiplex PCR, lists solely in-frame clones and lacks some. The data show 97,000 or so clones, around nine tenths seen once. The sequenced sample was peripheral blood. Receptor source: a man aged 50 to 59 with active COVID-19.

The V and J genes are TRBV2 and TRBJ1-1, with D uncertain. Germline V lookup: CDR1 SNHLY, CDR2 FYNNEI. With 6 bases removed from V and 1 base from J, the gap between germline ends came to 9 bases. This CDR3 comprises 13 residues. The CDR3 here is CASRADKNTEAFF. The CDR3 DNA is TGTGCCAGCAGAGCCGACAAGAACACTGAAGCTTTCTTT.

The chain combines TRBV4-2 with TRBJ2-3; a possible D gene is TRBD2 (5 bases). Per germline, CDR1 LGHNA and CDR2 YNFKEQ. This CDR3 contains 14 residues. Trimming stripped 5 bases from V and 2 bases from J, with 11 bases between. CDR3: CASSTTGSTDTQYF. CDR3 DNA: TGTGCCAGCAGCACGACGGGGTCCACAGATACGCAGTATTTT.

This rearrangement joins TRBV9 to TRBJ2-5, with a tentative D call TRBD2 (6 bases). CDR1 is SGDLS, CDR2 YYNGEE, per germline. The CDR3 contains 15 residues. V gave up 2 bases and J gave up 5 bases, with 16 bases separating them. The CDR3 DNA follows: TGTGCCAGCAGCGTCGGTGTGCGGGGCGGGGAGACCCAGTACTTC. The encoded protein is CASSVGVRGGETQYF.

This sequence joins TRBV2 and TRBJ2-2; 9 nucleotides agree with TRBD1. The CDR3 loop spans 15 amino acids. With 6 bases clipped from V and 4 bases from J, the junction kept 6 bases outside the gene matches. Per germline, CDR1 SNHLY and CDR2 FYNNEI. The CDR3 DNA sequence: TGTGCCAGCAGAAACAGGGGGCCAAGCACCGGGGAGCTGTTTTTT. Amino acids: CASRNRGPSTGELFF. Together with reference TRBV2 and TRBJ2-2, the CDR3 gives the full variable domain: EPEVTQTPSHQVTQMGQEVILRCVPISNHLYFYWYRQILGQKVEFLVSFYNNEISEKSEIFDDQFSVERPDGSNFTLKIRSTKLEDSAMYFCASRNRGPSTGELFFGEGSRLTVL.

V and J are TRBV5-6 and TRBJ2-3; 14 bases match TRBD2. Germline values: CDR1 SGHDT, CDR2 YYEEEE. The CDR3 sequence is 16 residues long. J was trimmed by 7 bases and V by 4 bases; bases with no gene match: 8. CDR3 region: CASSQGGLAGAYTQYF. The CDR3 nucleotides read TGTGCCAGCAGCCAGGGGGGACTAGCGGGGGCGTATACGCAGTATTTT.

This CDR3 reads CASSPGQFYGYTF. The CDR3 DNA follows: TGTGCCAGCAGCCCCGGACAGTTTTATGGCTACACCTTC. The chain couples TRBV13 to TRBJ1-2; D might be TRBD1 (6 bases). CDR1 PRHDT and CDR2 FYEKMQ come from the germline V gene (reference sequence). The CDR3 is 13 amino acids. Trimming removed 5 bases at V and 5 bases at J, with 12 bases between.

The chain uses TRBV5-1 and TRBJ2-2; 7 nucleotides align to TRBD2. The CDR3 spans 13 residues. Unmatched junction bases numbered 5, after V lost 9 bases and J lost 3 bases. CDR1 SGHRS and CDR2 YFSETQ come from the germline V gene. The CDR3 sequence is CATASGDTGELFF. CDR3 coding DNA: TGCGCCACGGCTAGCGGAGACACCGGGGAGCTGTTTTTT.

This chain connects TRBV6-6 to TRBJ2-7; TRBD1 is a possible D gene (6 bases). The germline V gene has CDR1 MNHNY and CDR2 SVGAGI (reference sequence). The CDR3 has 12 amino acids. V dropped 9 bases and J dropped 2 bases, with 11 bases sitting between them. CDR3 residues: CASTRDTYEQYF. DNA of the CDR3: TGTGCCAGTACCAGGGACACCTACGAGCAGTACTTC.

The J gene is TRBJ2-3, the V gene TRBV11-3, with 7 positions matching TRBD1. Trimming removed 2 bases from V and 0 bases from J; junction bases left unmatched: 5. CDR3 size: 16 residues. Germline V gives CDR1 SGHNT, CDR2 YENEEA. In DNA form, the CDR3 reads TGTGCCAGCAGCTTACTTGACAGGGAAAGCACAGATACGCAGTATTTT. It encodes CASSLLDRESTDTQYF.

The chain employs TRBV5-8 and TRBJ1-4; 7 positions agree with TRBD1. The CDR3 covers 15 residues. Losses at the gene ends were 2 bases for V and 10 bases for J; bases not matched to a gene: 11. CDR1 is SGHTS, CDR2 YDEGEE, per germline. CDR3 coding DNA: TGTGCCAGCAGCTTTTTCCGCTTTCAGGGGGGAAAACTGTTTTTT. It is translated as CASSFFRFQGGKLFF. Full variable domain (missing parts from reference TRBV5-8 and TRBJ1-4): EAGVTQSPTHLIKTRGQQATLRCSPISGHTSVYWYQQALGLGLQFLLWYDEGEERNRGNFPPRFSGRQFPNYSSELNVNALELEDSALYLCASSFFRFQGGKLFFGSGTQLSVL.

This clone has a single count. V and J are TRBV7-9 and TRBJ2-1; 14 nucleotides align to TRBD2. CDR1 is SEHNR, CDR2 FQNEAQ, per germline (reference sequence). V was clipped by 5 bases and J by 4 bases; unmatched bases: 7. This CDR3 is 17 amino acids long. CDR3 DNA sequence: TGTGCCAGCAGCCTCGCCGGGACTAGCGGGGGTTACAATGAGCAGTTCTTC. It specifies CASSLAGTSGGYNEQFF.

The rearrangement joins TRBV12-3 or TRBV12-4 to TRBJ1-2; D possibly corresponds to TRBD1 (6 bases). The length of the CDR3 is 13 residues. V was pared by 6 bases and J by 6 bases, with 14 bases between. The CDR3 nucleotides read TGTGCCAGCAGAACTACAGGGAAGGATGGCTACACCTTC. Translated, it gives CASRTTGKDGYTF.

The chain carries TRBV11-1 and TRBJ2-7; 9 bases are a match to TRBD1. This CDR3 contains 14 residues. V shed 3 bases and J 2 bases; nucleotides not matched to a gene: 2. Germline CDR1 is SGHAT and CDR2 is FQDESV (reference sequence). CDR3 protein: CASSFNRGPYEQYF. In DNA, the CDR3 is TGTGCCAGCAGCTTCAACAGGGGGCCCTACGAGCAGTACTTC.

This chain uses TRBV29-1 with TRBJ1-1; 7 bases align to TRBD1. This CDR3 region has 13 residues. In germline, CDR1 is SQVTM, CDR2 ANQGSEA. J lost 4 bases, V lost 8 bases, and 10 bases had no gene match. The CDR3 reads CSSSLGGVTEAFF. The CDR3 DNA follows: TGCAGCTCTTCATTAGGGGGCGTCACTGAAGCTTTCTTT.

This clone was detected only a few times. Other DNA sequences in this sample translate to the same CDR3. The V gene is TRBV11-3, the J gene TRBJ2-3; the D gene is possibly TRBD1 (6 bases). Germline lookup yields CDR1 SGHNT and CDR2 YENEEA. Trimming shortened V by 2 bases and J by 0 bases, and 6 bases separated the two germline ends. This CDR3 is 14 amino acids long. The CDR3 here is CASSLTGSTDTQYF. As DNA, the CDR3 is TGTGCCAGCAGCTTAACAGGGAGCACAGATACGCAGTATTTT.